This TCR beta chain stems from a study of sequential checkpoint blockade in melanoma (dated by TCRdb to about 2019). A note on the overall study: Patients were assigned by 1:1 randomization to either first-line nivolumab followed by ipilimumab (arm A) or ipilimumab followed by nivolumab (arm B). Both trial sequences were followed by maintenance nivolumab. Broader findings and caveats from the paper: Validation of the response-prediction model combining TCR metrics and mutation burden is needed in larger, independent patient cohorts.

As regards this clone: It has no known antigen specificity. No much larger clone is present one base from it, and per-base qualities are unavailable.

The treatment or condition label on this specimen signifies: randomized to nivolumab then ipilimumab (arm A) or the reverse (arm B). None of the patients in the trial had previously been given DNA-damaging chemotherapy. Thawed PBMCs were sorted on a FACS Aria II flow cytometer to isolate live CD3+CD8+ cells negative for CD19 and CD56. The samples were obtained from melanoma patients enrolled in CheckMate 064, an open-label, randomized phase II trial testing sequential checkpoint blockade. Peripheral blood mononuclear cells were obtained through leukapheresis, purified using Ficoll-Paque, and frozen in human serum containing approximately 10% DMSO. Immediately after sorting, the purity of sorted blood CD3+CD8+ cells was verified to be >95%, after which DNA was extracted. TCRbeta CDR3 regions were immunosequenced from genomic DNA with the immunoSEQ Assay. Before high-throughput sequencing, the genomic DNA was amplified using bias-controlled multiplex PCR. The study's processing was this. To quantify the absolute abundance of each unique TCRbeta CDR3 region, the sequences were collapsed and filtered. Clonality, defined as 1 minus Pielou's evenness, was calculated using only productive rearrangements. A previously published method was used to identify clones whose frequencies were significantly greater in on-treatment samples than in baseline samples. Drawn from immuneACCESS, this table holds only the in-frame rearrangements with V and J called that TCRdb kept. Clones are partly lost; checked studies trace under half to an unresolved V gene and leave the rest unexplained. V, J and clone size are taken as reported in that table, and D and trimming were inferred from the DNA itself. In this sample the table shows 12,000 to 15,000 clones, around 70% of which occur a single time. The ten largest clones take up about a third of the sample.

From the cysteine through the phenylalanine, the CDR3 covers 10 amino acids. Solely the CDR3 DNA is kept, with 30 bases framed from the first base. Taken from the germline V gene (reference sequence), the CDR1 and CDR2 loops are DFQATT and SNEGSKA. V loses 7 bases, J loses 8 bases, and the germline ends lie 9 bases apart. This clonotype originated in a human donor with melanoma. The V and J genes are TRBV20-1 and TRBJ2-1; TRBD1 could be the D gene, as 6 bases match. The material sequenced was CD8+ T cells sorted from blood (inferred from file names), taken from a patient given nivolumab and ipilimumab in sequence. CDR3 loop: CSVRGDEQFF. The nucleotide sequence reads TGCAGTGTCAGGGGCGATGAGCAGTTCTTC.